Below are 32 T cell receptor beta chains sequenced from a single sample in a study of blood T cell repertoires in COVID-19. Using immunoSEQ multiplex PCR, the repertoire was profiled, and TCRdb retains in-frame clones only, with some absent. The repertoire holds under 60,000 clones, with 90% as singletons. The material sequenced was peripheral blood. These receptors were taken from a human donor in a cohort sampled during active COVID-19.

V and J are TRBV18 and TRBJ1-4, with D unresolved. V shed 3 bases and J shed 6 bases, with 8 bases lying between them. CDR1 is KGHSH and CDR2 is LQKENI in the germline V gene. The CDR3 totals 13 residues. The CDR3 coding sequence is TGTGCCAGCTCACCGGGTACAGATGAAAAACTGTTTTTT. This sequence encodes CASSPGTDEKLFF.

CDR3 DNA sequence: TGTGCCAGCAGCCAAGAGACAGGAGCGCAGTATTTT. It specifies CASSQETGAQYF. V and J are TRBV14 and TRBJ2-3; TRBD1 might be the D (6 bases). Per the germline V gene, CDR1 is SGHDN and CDR2 is FVKESK. The CDR3 extends over 12 amino acids. The V end was cut by 0 bases, the J end by 10 bases, with 8 bases between.

The rearrangement uses TRBV5-1 and TRBJ2-1; D perhaps matches TRBD2 (5 bases). From germline, CDR1 is SGHRS and CDR2 YFSETQ. CDR3 length: 15 residues. V was cut by 3 bases and J by 4 bases, with 14 bases left in between. CDR3 in amino acids: CASSSLGDGYNEQFF. The CDR3 coding sequence is TGCGCCAGCAGCTCTCTCGGGGATGGTTACAATGAGCAGTTCTTC.

This clone appeared a single time. This chain connects TRBV11-2 to TRBJ2-7, with D possibly matching TRBD2 (5 bases). Deletions cut 5 bases from V and 0 bases from J, with 11 bases between. Germline V gives CDR1 SGHAT, CDR2 FQNNGV. The length of the CDR3 is 14 residues. CDR3 DNA sequence: TGTGCCAGCAGCAAGGGAGTTTTCTCCTACGAGCAGTACTTC. Translated: CASSKGVFSYEQYF.

The rearrangement links TRBV28 to TRBJ1-5; tentative D call: TRBD1 (6 bases). Trimming cost V 7 bases and J 2 bases, with 15 bases left between them. Germline V gene sequence: CDR1 MDHEN, CDR2 SYDVKM. The CDR3 contains 15 residues. The CDR3 bases are TGTGCCAGCACCGAGGGGGGGGTTGGCAATCAGCCCCAGCATTTT. It encodes CASTEGGVGNQPQHF. Looking up the rest from reference TRBV28 and TRBJ1-5 gives the full variable domain: DVKVTQSSRYLVKRTGEKVFLECVQDMDHENMFWYRQDPGLGLRLIYFSYDVKMKEKGDIPEGYSVSREKKERFSLILESASTNQTSMYLCASTEGGVGNQPQHFGDGTRLSIL.

The CDR3 loop reads CASSQAGAFNTGELFF. CDR3 sequence (DNA): TGTGCCAGCAGCCAAGCAGGGGCCTTTAACACCGGGGAGCTGTTTTTT. The chain carries TRBV3-1 (or the pseudogene TRBV3-2) and TRBJ2-2, with D possibly being TRBD1 (6 bases). The germline V gene has CDR1 LGHDT and CDR2 YNNKEL (reference sequence). The CDR3 is made up of 16 amino acids. Trimming shortened V by 1 base and J by 2 bases, and 11 bases separated the two germline ends.

The J gene is TRBJ2-7, the V gene TRBV24-1, with 12 bases aligning to TRBD2. This CDR3 contains 15 residues. The V gene's germline CDR1 is KGHDR and CDR2 SFDVKD. Germline trimming cut 2 bases from V and 6 bases from J; bases unmatched to any gene: 4. The CDR3 reads CATSDSSGRAGEQYF. The CDR3 DNA reads as TGTGCCACCAGTGATTCTAGCGGGAGGGCCGGCGAGCAGTACTTC.

This clone was counted between two and nine times. The chain employs TRBV7-9 and TRBJ2-7; D is unresolved. The CDR3 length is 12 residues. Germline assignment: CDR1 SEHNR and CDR2 FQNEAQ (reference sequence). Trimming cost V 5 bases and J 4 bases, with 9 bases left between them. CDR3 DNA: TGTGCCAGCAGCGCCCCAGGTTACGAGCAGTACTTC. Protein: CASSAPGYEQYF.

The chain links TRBV5-6 to TRBJ2-2, with D possibly matching TRBD1 (5 bases). The CDR3 runs 15 residues. Germline CDR1 reads SGHDT; CDR2 reads YYEEEE. Trimming pared 3 bases from V and 1 base from J, leaving 10 bases between. CDR3 sequence reads: CASSSIGQNTGELFF. CDR3 sequence (DNA): TGTGCCAGCAGCTCGATAGGACAGAACACCGGGGAGCTGTTTTTT.

This clone showed up just once. V gene TRBV27 combines with J gene TRBJ2-1, with TRBD1 as a possible D gene (6 bases). This CDR3 contains 12 residues. The V gene's germline CDR1 is MNHEY and CDR2 SMNVEV (reference sequence). V lost 5 bases and J 8 bases, leaving 10 bases between the germline ends. The CDR3 spells CASSGRGYEQFF. In nucleotides, the CDR3 is TGTGCCAGCAGTGGCAGGGGCTATGAGCAGTTCTTC.

The chain recombines TRBV2 with TRBJ1-1; a weak D match, TRBD1 (6 bases). V was cut by 6 bases and J by 4 bases, with 15 bases left in between. The germline CDR1 and CDR2 sequences are SNHLY and FYNNEI. The CDR3 length is 14 residues. The CDR3 reads CASSVQGPSTEAFF. CDR3 DNA: TGTGCCAGCAGCGTACAGGGTCCCAGCACTGAAGCTTTCTTT.

The chain recombines TRBV5-1 with TRBJ2-1; D uncertain. CDR1 and CDR2 from the germline V gene are SGHRS and YFSETQ. Deletions cut 1 base from V and 7 bases from J, with 15 bases between. The CDR3 spans 15 residues. CDR3 sequence (DNA): TGCGCCAGCAGCTTGTATGACCGCCAGGTAAATGAGCAGTTCTTC. Translation: CASSLYDRQVNEQFF.

This clone was observed a few times. The chain links TRBV30 to TRBJ2-7; 9 bases line up with TRBD1. J was trimmed by 9 bases and V by 6 bases; bases with no gene match: 6. CDR1 GTSNPN and CDR2 SVGIG come from the germline V gene (reference sequence). CDR3 size: 11 residues. CDR3 loop: CACNRGQGQYF. The CDR3 DNA follows: TGTGCCTGCAACAGGGGGCAGGGGCAGTACTTC.

The rearrangement joins TRBV7-3 to TRBJ2-1, with D perhaps TRBD2 (5 bases). Trimming shortened V by 6 bases and J by 6 bases, and 21 bases separated the two germline ends. The CDR3 is 16 residues long. Germline CDR1 reads SGHTA; CDR2 reads FQGTGA. The CDR3 loop is CASSPSAANARNEQFF. The DNA of the CDR3 is TGTGCCAGCAGTCCATCAGCGGCGAACGCTCGCAATGAGCAGTTCTTC.

This chain connects TRBV9 to TRBJ2-7; maybe TRBD2 (7 bases). CDR1 SGDLS and CDR2 YYNGEE come from the germline V gene. The CDR3 is 15 residues long. V was cut by 4 bases and J by 5 bases, with 19 bases left in between. The CDR3 coding sequence is TGTGCCAGCAGCTCAGAGGGGGGGGCCGGGAACGAGCAGTACTTC. It codes for CASSSEGGAGNEQYF.

V is TRBV25-1 and J is TRBJ1-2; a weak D match, TRBD1 (6 bases). This CDR3 is 13 amino acids long. The V end lost 4 bases, the J end lost 7 bases, and 13 bases lay between the germline ends. Per the germline V gene, CDR1 is MGHDK and CDR2 is SYGVNS. In nucleotides, the CDR3 is TGTGCCAGCAGTGCCCGCCCAGGGGCTGGCTACACCTTC. This sequence encodes CASSARPGAGYTF.

V is TRBV5-1 and J is TRBJ2-7; 10 positions match TRBD2. With 0 bases clipped from V and 3 bases from J, the junction kept 3 bases outside the gene matches. The germline V gene encodes CDR1 SGHRS and CDR2 YFSETQ. This CDR3 spans 15 amino acids. CDR3 loop: CASSLATSGVYEQYF. The DNA for the CDR3 is TGCGCCAGCAGCTTGGCCACTAGCGGGGTCTACGAGCAGTACTTC.

The chain joins TRBV28 to TRBJ1-5, with D perhaps matching TRBD1 (6 bases). The CDR3 covers 15 residues. Germline values: CDR1 MDHEN, CDR2 SYDVKM. Trimming took 4 bases from V and 0 from J, leaving 10 bases between them. The CDR3 DNA is TGTGCCAGCAGTTGGACAGTAGATAGCAATCAGCCCCAGCATTTT. This sequence encodes CASSWTVDSNQPQHF.

This clone came up a few times. This rearrangement joins TRBV6-1 to TRBJ2-4; 9 bases are shared with TRBD2. Germline CDR1 MNHNS, CDR2 SASEGT. The CDR3 covers 16 residues. Trimming removed 2 bases from V and 3 bases from J; junction bases left unmatched: 5. CDR3 in amino acids: CASSEMLAGFKNIQYF. The CDR3 DNA is TGTGCCAGCAGTGAAATGCTAGCGGGATTCAAAAACATTCAGTACTTC.

The J gene is TRBJ2-7, the V gene TRBV18; TRBD1 agrees at 10 bases. The V segment lost 7 bases and the J segment 3 bases; nucleotides outside the gene matches: 6. Looked up from germline, CDR1 is KGHSH and CDR2 is LQKENI. The CDR3 has 14 residues. Here the CDR3 reads CASYPGQGNYEQYF. DNA of the CDR3: TGTGCCAGCTACCCGGGACAGGGGAACTACGAGCAGTACTTC.

V gene TRBV7-9 combines with J gene TRBJ2-1; TRBD1 aligns across 7 bases. Germline CDR1 reads SEHNR; CDR2 reads FQNEAQ (reference sequence). The J segment lost 5 bases and the V segment lost 3 bases, leaving 4 bases of the junction unmatched. The CDR3 totals 14 residues. DNA for the CDR3: TGTGCCAGCAGCTTTAGGACAGGAAACAATGAGCAGTTCTTC. This translates into CASSFRTGNNEQFF. Combining the CDR3 with reference TRBV7-9 and TRBJ2-1 gives the whole variable domain DTGVSQNPRHKITKRGQNVTFRCDPISEHNRLYWYRQTLGQGPEFLTYFQNEAQLEKSRLLSDRFSAERPKGSFSTLEIQRTEQGDSAMYLCASSFRTGNNEQFFGPGTRLTVL.

The V and J genes are TRBV18 and TRBJ2-7, with 8 bases that match TRBD2. Germline V gene sequence: CDR1 KGHSH, CDR2 LQKENI. This CDR3 is built from 16 residues. V was pared by 5 bases and J by 4 bases, with 13 bases of the junction left unmatched. As DNA, the CDR3 is TGTGCCAGCTCAGCCTCGCCAGCGGGAGTATCTTACGAGCAGTACTTC. Its translation: CASSASPAGVSYEQYF.

This clone was observed once. The V call is TRBV19, the J call TRBJ1-1, with 10 bases that match TRBD1. V dropped 0 bases and J dropped 4; count of bases not matched to a gene: 2. This CDR3 has 15 residues. Germline V gene lookup returns CDR1 LNHDA and CDR2 SQIVND (reference sequence). The chain's CDR3 is CASSIDGQGGTEAFF. The CDR3 bases are TGTGCCAGTAGTATAGATGGACAGGGGGGCACTGAAGCTTTCTTT. Combining the CDR3 with reference TRBV19 and TRBJ1-1 gives the whole variable domain DGGITQSPKYLFRKEGQNVTLSCEQNLNHDAMYWYRQDPGQGLRLIYYSQIVNDFQKGDIAEGYSVSREKKESFPLTVTSAQKNPTAFYLCASSIDGQGGTEAFFGQGTRLTVV.

The chain is built from TRBV5-4 and TRBJ2-7; 7 bases align to TRBD2. The CDR3 is made up of 14 amino acids. Germline V gene sequence: CDR1 SGHNT, CDR2 YYREEE (reference sequence). Trimming took 2 bases from V and 6 from J; bases not matched to a gene: 8. The CDR3 nucleotides read TGTGCCAGCAGCTTAGGGCGGGAGTTCTCCGAGCAGTACTTC. Translated: CASSLGREFSEQYF.

V is TRBV5-8 and J is TRBJ1-3; the match to TRBD1 covers 7 bases. V shed 4 bases, J shed 0 bases, and the junction held 13 bases outside the gene matches. CDR1 SGHTS and CDR2 YDEGEE come from the germline V gene. The CDR3 runs to 18 residues. The DNA of the CDR3 is TGTGCCAGCAGCAACGCTCGGACTGGGACAGACTCTGGAAACACCATATATTTT. Encoded protein: CASSNARTGTDSGNTIYF.

The chain combines TRBV5-6 with TRBJ1-1; TRBD1 aligns across 7 bases. CDR3 length equals 14 residues. CDR1 is SGHDT and CDR2 is YYEEEE in the germline V gene. J gave up 2 bases and V 2 bases, and 3 bases lay outside the gene matches. Here the CDR3 reads CASSFGTENTEAFF. In nucleotides, the CDR3 is TGTGCCAGCAGCTTTGGGACAGAAAACACTGAAGCTTTCTTT.

The rearrangement uses TRBV7-3 and TRBJ2-3, with TRBD2 matching over 7 bases. V was pared by 1 base and J by 3 bases, with 4 bases of the junction left unmatched. CDR1 and CDR2 from the germline V gene are SGHTA and FQGTGA. The CDR3 sequence is 15 residues long. The CDR3 region has the DNA TGTGCCAGCAGCTTAAGCGGGAGTGTTACAGATACGCAGTATTTT. The encoded protein is CASSLSGSVTDTQYF.

This sequence joins TRBV20-1 and TRBJ2-1, with TRBD1 matching 10 bases. Germline V gene lookup returns CDR1 DFQATT and CDR2 SNEGSKA (reference sequence). J lost 0 bases, V lost 5 bases, and 7 bases had no gene match. The CDR3 consists of 16 residues. Here the CDR3 DNA reads TGCAGTGCTGGTGGGGACAGGGGTATCTCCTACAATGAGCAGTTCTTC. Protein: CSAGGDRGISYNEQFF.

This chain uses TRBV18 with TRBJ2-1, with 10 bases aligning to TRBD2. V shed 0 bases and J 7 bases; nucleotides not matched to a gene: 6. The CDR3 loop spans 16 amino acids. The V gene's germline CDR1 is KGHSH and CDR2 LQKENI. The CDR3: CASSPPSSGRGNEQFF. CDR3 DNA sequence: TGTGCCAGCTCACCACCGTCTAGCGGGAGAGGTAATGAGCAGTTCTTC.

This chain links TRBV11-2 with TRBJ2-1, with TRBD1 identical over 8 bases. V was pared by 2 bases and J by 8 bases, with 11 bases of the junction left unmatched. The germline V gene has CDR1 SGHAT and CDR2 FQNNGV. This CDR3 comprises 16 residues. The CDR3 coding sequence is TGTGCCAGCAGCTTACGGAGGCAGGGGGCGCGCCATGAGCAGTTCTTC. Translating it yields CASSLRRQGARHEQFF.

The rearrangement uses TRBV27 and TRBJ1-5, with 7 bases identical to TRBD1. Germline lookup yields CDR1 MNHEY and CDR2 SMNVEV (reference sequence). CDR3 length: 13 amino acids. Trimming took 6 bases from V and 3 from J; bases not matched to a gene: 2. CDR3 sequence reads: CASRGQFNQPQHF. CDR3 sequence (DNA): TGTGCCAGCAGGGGACAGTTCAATCAGCCCCAGCATTTT.

The gene calls are TRBV2 and TRBJ2-5; 7 bases line up with TRBD1. Germline loops: CDR1 SNHLY, CDR2 FYNNEI. Germline trimming cut 0 bases from V and 11 bases from J; bases unmatched to any gene: 3. The CDR3 length is 12 residues. In DNA, the CDR3 is TGTGCCAGCAGTGAAGCGCGACAGGGACAGTACTTC. This sequence encodes CASSEARQGQYF.